The 13 T cell receptor beta chains in this list originate from one sample, sequenced in a study of shared clonotypes between healthy human individuals. Naivety among CD8 cells was defined by CD45RO negativity and positive CCR7 selection, thereby excluding terminally differentiated effector memory CD45RA+ cells. The repertoire was sequenced with immunoSEQ multiplex PCR; TCRdb's copy has only in-frame clones and lacks some. The table includes around 2.1 million clones, about 92% detected once. The sequencing sample was made of naive CD8+ T cells from PBMCs. Every receptor here comes from a man aged 18 to 30 in good health. Some clones in this sample may be carry-over from other donors' samples.

This chain links TRBV6-1 with TRBJ2-7; 9 nucleotides align to TRBD1. Germline CDR1 reads MNHNS; CDR2 reads SASEGT. V dropped 3 bases and J dropped 3; count of bases not matched to a gene: 9. The length of the CDR3 is 16 residues. This CDR3 reads CASSDQQGARDYEQYF. In DNA form, the CDR3 reads TGTGCCAGCAGTGACCAACAGGGGGCAAGGGACTACGAGCAGTACTTC.

V usage is TRBV7-3 and J usage is TRBJ1-5, with 8 bases aligning to TRBD1. CDR3 length: 22 residues. The J segment lost 2 bases and the V segment lost 5 bases, leaving 26 bases of the junction unmatched. Germline V gene data show CDR1 as SGHTA and CDR2 as FQGTGA. In DNA, the CDR3 is TGTGCCAGCAGCCTAAGAAGGCCGCTTTCAAACCGAACGGGACAGGGCAATCAGCCCCAGCATTTT. It is translated as CASSLRRPLSNRTGQGNQPQHF. The full variable domain, in which reference TRBV7-3 and TRBJ1-5 provide the parts outside the CDR3, is GAGVSQTPSNKVTEKGKYVELRCDPISGHTALYWYRQSLGQGPEFLIYFQGTGAADDSGLPNDRFFAVRPEGSVSTLKIQRTERGDSAVYLCASSLRRPLSNRTGQGNQPQHFGDGTRLSIL.

The chain employs TRBV6-5 and TRBJ1-5, with D unresolved. The CDR3 has 12 amino acids. Germline V gives CDR1 MNHEY, CDR2 SVGAGI. The V end was cut by 10 bases, the J end by 6 bases, with 13 bases between. The CDR3 loop reads CATLKRAQPQHF. The CDR3 DNA follows: TGTGCCACCCTAAAAAGGGCTCAGCCCCAGCATTTT.

The chain carries TRBV7-9 and TRBJ2-7; tentatively, D is TRBD1 (5 bases). Deletions cut 4 bases from V and 5 bases from J, with 18 bases between. Germline V CDR1 and CDR2: SEHNR, FQNEAQ (reference sequence). The CDR3 is made up of 15 amino acids. The CDR3: CASSYRTQLQNEQYF. The CDR3 coding sequence is TGTGCCAGCAGCTACCGGACACAGTTACAGAACGAGCAGTACTTC.

This chain uses TRBV7-9 with TRBJ2-1; 7 positions agree with TRBD2. The CDR3 covers 15 residues. Germline assignment: CDR1 SEHNR and CDR2 FQNEAQ (reference sequence). V was clipped by 3 bases and J by 3 bases; unmatched bases: 5. CDR3 sequence: CASSLSGGIYNEQFF. Here the CDR3 DNA reads TGTGCCAGCAGCTTGTCGGGGGGAATCTACAATGAGCAGTTCTTC.

The CDR3 protein is CASNPSNGEETQYF. The CDR3 DNA reads TGTGCCAGCAACCCCTCCAACGGAGAAGAGACCCAGTACTTC. J is TRBJ2-5 and V is TRBV27; the D is unclear. From germline, CDR1 is MNHEY and CDR2 SMNVEV (reference sequence). The CDR3 runs to 14 residues. Trimming removed 7 bases at V and 3 bases at J, with 15 bases between.

This clone was seen a few times. V is TRBV4-2 and J is TRBJ1-1; D is uncertain. Deletions cut 0 bases from V and 1 base from J, with 15 bases between. The CDR3 extends over 17 amino acids. Germline loops: CDR1 LGHNA, CDR2 YNFKEQ. CDR3 in DNA: TGTGCCAGCAGCCAAGATAAGCAGGTGCTCCCGAACACTGAAGCTTTCTTT. Translating it yields CASSQDKQVLPNTEAFF.

This chain connects TRBV9 to TRBJ2-1, with a tentative D call TRBD2 (5 bases). The V end was cut by 0 bases, the J end by 1 base, with 8 bases between. Germline CDR1 and CDR2: SGDLS and YYNGEE. The CDR3 sequence is 15 residues long. The CDR3 DNA is TGTGCCAGCAGCGTAGAGAGGGTTTCCTACAATGAGCAGTTCTTC. This sequence encodes CASSVERVSYNEQFF.

This sequence joins TRBV27 and TRBJ2-5, with 11 bases matching TRBD1. CDR1 and CDR2 (germline): MNHEY, SMNVEV (reference sequence). This CDR3 comprises 13 residues. V was clipped by 5 bases and J by 5 bases; unmatched bases: 1. Here the CDR3 DNA reads TGTGCCAGCAGTGGGGACAGGGGGGAGACCCAGTACTTC. Its protein is CASSGDRGETQYF.

About this clone: The sample contains more than one DNA sequence encoding this CDR3. The chain has TRBV7-9 and TRBJ2-1; 8 bases map to TRBD2. The germline V gene has CDR1 SEHNR and CDR2 FQNEAQ (reference sequence). The V and J ends lost 1 base and 8 bases, in that order; junction bases with no gene match: 1. The CDR3 covers 13 residues. As DNA, the CDR3 is TGTGCCAGCAGCTTAGTCGGGGGGGATGAGCAGTTCTTC. Translation: CASSLVGGDEQFF.

Remarks on this clone: The junction does not match germline at one end; this may be a read error. The chain links TRBV5-8 to TRBJ2-7; 12 bases align to TRBD2. Germline V gives CDR1 SGHTS, CDR2 YDEGEE. The CDR3 runs 15 residues. CDR3 region: CASSPGLAGTLQGFF. CDR3 DNA sequence: TGTGCCAGCAGCCCGGGACTAGCGGGTACCTTGCAGGGGTTCTTC. The whole variable domain, remainder taken from reference TRBV5-8 and TRBJ2-7, is EAGVTQSPTHLIKTRGQQATLRCSPISGHTSVYWYQQALGLGLQFLLWYDEGEERNRGNFPPRFSGRQFPNYSSELNVNALELEDSALYLCASSPGLAGTLQGFFGPGTRLTVT.

The chain couples TRBV29-1 to TRBJ1-2; D gene ambiguous. The CDR3 has 14 amino acids. Germline V CDR1 and CDR2: SQVTM, ANQGSEA. V gave up 7 bases and J gave up 4 bases, with 19 bases separating them. The CDR3 protein is CSAETGSVSYGYTF. The CDR3 bases are TGCAGCGCCGAAACGGGGAGCGTAAGCTATGGCTACACCTTC.

This clone was picked up one time. This chain joins TRBV21-1 and TRBJ1-5. TRBV21-1 is marked as a pseudogene. The length of the CDR3 is 12 residues. The CDR3 nucleotides read TGTGCCAGCAGCCCGCCCCCCCGGTCCCAGCATTTT. It specifies CASSPPPRSQHF.